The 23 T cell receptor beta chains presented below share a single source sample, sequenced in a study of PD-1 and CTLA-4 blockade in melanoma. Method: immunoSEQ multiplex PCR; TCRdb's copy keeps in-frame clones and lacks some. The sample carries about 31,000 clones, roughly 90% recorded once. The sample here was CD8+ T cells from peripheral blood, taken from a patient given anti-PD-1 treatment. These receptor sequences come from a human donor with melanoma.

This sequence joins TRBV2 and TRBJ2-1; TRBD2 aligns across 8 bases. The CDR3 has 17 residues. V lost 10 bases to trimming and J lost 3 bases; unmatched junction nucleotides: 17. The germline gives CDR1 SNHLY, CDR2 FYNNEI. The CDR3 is CAILRGSGKTFYNEQFF. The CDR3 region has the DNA TGTGCCATTCTGAGGGGTAGCGGGAAAACTTTCTACAATGAGCAGTTCTTC.

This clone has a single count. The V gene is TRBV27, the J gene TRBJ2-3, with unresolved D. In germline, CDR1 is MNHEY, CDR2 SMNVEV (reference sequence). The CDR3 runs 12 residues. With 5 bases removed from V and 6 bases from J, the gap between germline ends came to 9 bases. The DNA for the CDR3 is TGTGCCAGCAGTAGAATGGGGGATACGCAGTATTTT. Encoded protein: CASSRMGDTQYF.

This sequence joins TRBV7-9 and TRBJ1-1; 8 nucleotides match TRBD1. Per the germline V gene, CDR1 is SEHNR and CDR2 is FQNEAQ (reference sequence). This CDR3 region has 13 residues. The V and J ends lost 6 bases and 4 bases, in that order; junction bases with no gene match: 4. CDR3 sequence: CASSNRGITEAFF. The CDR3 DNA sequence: TGTGCCAGCAGTAACAGGGGGATCACTGAAGCTTTCTTT. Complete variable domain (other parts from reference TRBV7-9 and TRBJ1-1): DTGVSQNPRHKITKRGQNVTFRCDPISEHNRLYWYRQTLGQGPEFLTYFQNEAQLEKSRLLSDRFSAERPKGSFSTLEIQRTEQGDSAMYLCASSNRGITEAFFGQGTRLTVV.

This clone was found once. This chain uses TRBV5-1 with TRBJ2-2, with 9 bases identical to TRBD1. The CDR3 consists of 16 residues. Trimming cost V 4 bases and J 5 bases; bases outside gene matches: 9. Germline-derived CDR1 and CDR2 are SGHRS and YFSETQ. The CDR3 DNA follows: TGCGCCAGCAGCGGGGGACAGGGTGTAGTGACCGGGGAGCTGTTTTTT. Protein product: CASSGGQGVVTGELFF.

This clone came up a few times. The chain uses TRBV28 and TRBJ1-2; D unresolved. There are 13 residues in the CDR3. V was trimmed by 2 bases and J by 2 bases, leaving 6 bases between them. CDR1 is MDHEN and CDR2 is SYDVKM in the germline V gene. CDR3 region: CASSLPENYGYTF. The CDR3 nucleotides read TGTGCCAGCAGTTTACCTGAGAACTATGGCTACACCTTC.

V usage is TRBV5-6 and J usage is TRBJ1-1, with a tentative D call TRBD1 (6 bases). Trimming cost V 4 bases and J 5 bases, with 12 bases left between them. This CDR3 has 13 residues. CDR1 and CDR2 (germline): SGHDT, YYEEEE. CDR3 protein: CASSLGGGTEAFF. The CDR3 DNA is TGTGCCAGCAGCCTGGGAGGGGGGACTGAAGCTTTCTTT. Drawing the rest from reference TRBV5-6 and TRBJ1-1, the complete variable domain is DAGVTQSPTHLIKTRGQQVTLRCSPKSGHDTVSWYQQALGQGPQFIFQYYEEEERQRGNFPDRFSGHQFPNYSSELNVNALLLGDSALYLCASSLGGGTEAFFGQGTRLTVV.

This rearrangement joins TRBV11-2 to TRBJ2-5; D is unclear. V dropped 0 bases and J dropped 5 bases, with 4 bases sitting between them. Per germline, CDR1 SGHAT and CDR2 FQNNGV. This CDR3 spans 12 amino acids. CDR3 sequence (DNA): TGTGCCAGCAGCTTAGATGGGGAGACCCAGTACTTC. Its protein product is CASSLDGETQYF.

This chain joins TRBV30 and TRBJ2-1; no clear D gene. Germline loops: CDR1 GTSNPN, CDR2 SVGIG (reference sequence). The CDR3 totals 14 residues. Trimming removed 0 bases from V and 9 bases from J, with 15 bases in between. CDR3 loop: CAWSVQGVLVEQFF. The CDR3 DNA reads TGTGCCTGGAGTGTACAAGGAGTGTTAGTTGAGCAGTTCTTC. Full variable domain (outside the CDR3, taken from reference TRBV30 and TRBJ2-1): SQTIHQWPATLVQPVGSPLSLECTVEGTSNPNLYWYRQAAGRGLQLLFYSVGIGQISSEVPQNLSASRPQDRQFILSSKKLLLSDSGFYLCAWSVQGVLVEQFFGPGTRLTVL.

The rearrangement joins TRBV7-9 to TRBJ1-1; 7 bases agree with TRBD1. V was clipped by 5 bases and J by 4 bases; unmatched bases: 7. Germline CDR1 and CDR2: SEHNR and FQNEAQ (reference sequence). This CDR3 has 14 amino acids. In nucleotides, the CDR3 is TGTGCCAGCAGCGATACAGGGGTCTTCACTGAAGCTTTCTTT. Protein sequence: CASSDTGVFTEAFF.

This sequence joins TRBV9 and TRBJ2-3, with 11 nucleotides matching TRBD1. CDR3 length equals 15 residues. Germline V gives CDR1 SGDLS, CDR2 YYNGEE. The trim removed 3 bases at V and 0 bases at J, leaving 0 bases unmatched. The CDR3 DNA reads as TGTGCCAGCAGCGGGGACAGGGGGAGCACAGATACGCAGTATTTT. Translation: CASSGDRGSTDTQYF. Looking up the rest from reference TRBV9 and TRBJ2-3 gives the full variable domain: DSGVTQTPKHLITATGQRVTLRCSPRSGDLSVYWYQQSLDQGLQFLIQYYNGEERAKGNILERFSAQQFPDLHSELNLSSLELGDSALYFCASSGDRGSTDTQYFGPGTRLTVL.

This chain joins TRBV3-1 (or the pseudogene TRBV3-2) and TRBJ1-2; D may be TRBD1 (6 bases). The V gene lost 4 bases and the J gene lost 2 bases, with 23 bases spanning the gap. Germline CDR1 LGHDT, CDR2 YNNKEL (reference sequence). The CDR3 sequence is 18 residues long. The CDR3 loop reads CASSLLGARGHYNYGYTF. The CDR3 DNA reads TGTGCCAGCAGCCTCCTGGGGGCGAGGGGACATTACAACTATGGCTACACCTTC.

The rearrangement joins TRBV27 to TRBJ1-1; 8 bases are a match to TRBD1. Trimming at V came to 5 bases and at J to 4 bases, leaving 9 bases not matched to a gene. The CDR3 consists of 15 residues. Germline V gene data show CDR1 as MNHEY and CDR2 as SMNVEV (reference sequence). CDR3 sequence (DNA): TGTGCCAGCAGTCCGGACAGGGTTGGGGTCACTGAAGCTTTCTTT. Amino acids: CASSPDRVGVTEAFF.

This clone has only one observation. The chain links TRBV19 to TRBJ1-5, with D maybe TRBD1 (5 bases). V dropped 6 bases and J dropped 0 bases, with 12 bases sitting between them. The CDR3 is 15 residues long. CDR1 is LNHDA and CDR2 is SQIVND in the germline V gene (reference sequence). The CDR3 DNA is TGTGCCAGTAGAGGGGTGACAGATAGCAATCAGCCCCAGCATTTT. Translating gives CASRGVTDSNQPQHF.

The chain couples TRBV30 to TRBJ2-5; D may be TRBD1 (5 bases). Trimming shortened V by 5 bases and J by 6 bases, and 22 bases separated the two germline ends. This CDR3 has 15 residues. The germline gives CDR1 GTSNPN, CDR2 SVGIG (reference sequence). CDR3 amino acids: CAWAFGVMSGQTQYF. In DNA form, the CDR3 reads TGTGCCTGGGCTTTTGGGGTCATGTCAGGGCAGACCCAGTACTTC.

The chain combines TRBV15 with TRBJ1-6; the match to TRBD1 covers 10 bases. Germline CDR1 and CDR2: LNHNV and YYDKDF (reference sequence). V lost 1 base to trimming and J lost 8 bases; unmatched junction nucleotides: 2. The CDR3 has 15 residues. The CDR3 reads CATSRVDRGDSPLHF. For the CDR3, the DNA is TGTGCCACCAGCAGAGTGGACAGGGGGGATTCACCCCTCCACTTT.

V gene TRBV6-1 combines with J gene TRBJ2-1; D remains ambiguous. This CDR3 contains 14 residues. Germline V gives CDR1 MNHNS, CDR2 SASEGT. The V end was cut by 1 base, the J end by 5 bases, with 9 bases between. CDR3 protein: CASSEEEGNNEQFF. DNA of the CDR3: TGTGCCAGCAGTGAAGAAGAAGGGAACAATGAGCAGTTCTTC.

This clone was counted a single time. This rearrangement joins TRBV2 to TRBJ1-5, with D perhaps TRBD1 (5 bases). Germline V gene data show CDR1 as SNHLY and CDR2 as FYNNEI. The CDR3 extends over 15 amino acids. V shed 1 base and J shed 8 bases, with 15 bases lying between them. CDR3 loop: CASSEEDSPREPQHF. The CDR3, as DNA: TGTGCCAGCAGTGAAGAAGACAGCCCGCGGGAGCCCCAGCATTTT.

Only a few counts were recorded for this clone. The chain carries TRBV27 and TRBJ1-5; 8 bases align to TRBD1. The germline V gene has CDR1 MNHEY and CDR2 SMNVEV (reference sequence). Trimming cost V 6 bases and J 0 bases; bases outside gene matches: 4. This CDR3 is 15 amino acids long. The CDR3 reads CASSAGTGSNQPQHF. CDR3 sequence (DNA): TGTGCCAGCAGCGCCGGGACAGGTAGCAATCAGCCCCAGCATTTT.

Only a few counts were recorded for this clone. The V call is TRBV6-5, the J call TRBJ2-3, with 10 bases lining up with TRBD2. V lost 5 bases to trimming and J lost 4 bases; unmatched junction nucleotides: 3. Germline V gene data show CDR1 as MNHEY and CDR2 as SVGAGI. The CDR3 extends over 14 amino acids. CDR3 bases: TGTGCCAGCAGTAAGACTAGCGGGCCAGATACGCAGTATTTT. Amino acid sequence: CASSKTSGPDTQYF.

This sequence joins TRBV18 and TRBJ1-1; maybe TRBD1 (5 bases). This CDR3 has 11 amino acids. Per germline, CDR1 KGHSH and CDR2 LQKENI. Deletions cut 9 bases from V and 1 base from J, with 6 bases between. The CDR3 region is CASGGNTEAFF. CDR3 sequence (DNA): TGTGCCAGTGGGGGGAACACTGAAGCTTTCTTT.

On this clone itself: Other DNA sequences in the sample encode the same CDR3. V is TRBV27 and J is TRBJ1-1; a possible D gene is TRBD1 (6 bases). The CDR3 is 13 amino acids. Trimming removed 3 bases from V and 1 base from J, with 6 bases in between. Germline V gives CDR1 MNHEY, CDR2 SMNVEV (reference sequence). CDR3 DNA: TGTGCCAGCAGTTTGACAGGGAACACTGAAGCTTTCTTT. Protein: CASSLTGNTEAFF.

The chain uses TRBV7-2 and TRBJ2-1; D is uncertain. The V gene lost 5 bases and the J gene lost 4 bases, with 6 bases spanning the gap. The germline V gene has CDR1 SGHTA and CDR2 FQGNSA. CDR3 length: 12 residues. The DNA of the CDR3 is TGTGCCAGCAGCCTGGGGTACAATGAGCAGTTCTTC. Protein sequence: CASSLGYNEQFF.

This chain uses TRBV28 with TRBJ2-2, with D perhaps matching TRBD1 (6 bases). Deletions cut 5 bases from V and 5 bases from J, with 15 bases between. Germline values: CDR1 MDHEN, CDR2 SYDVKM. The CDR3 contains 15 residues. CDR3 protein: CASSPRGMVTGELFF. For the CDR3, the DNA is TGTGCCAGCAGTCCGAGGGGGATGGTTACCGGGGAGCTGTTTTTT.